This entry lists 15 T cell receptor beta chains sequenced from one sample in a study of blood T cells in healthy people across ages. A second PCR, run for about 7 to 11 cycles, used a sample-barcoded 5' primer plus a J-beta primer mix. TCRdb called the 5' RACE reads again in MiXCR, with one record for every CDR3 protein. Altogether around 1,500,000 distinct CDR3 sequences are present, approximately 28% being singletons, with the ten largest covering about 8%. What was sequenced was blood. The receptors originated from a woman younger than 45 in good health.

The chain links TRBV29-1 to TRBJ2-4; D is undetermined. Trimming cost V 0 bases and J 6 bases, with 15 bases left between them. The CDR3 spans 15 residues. Germline V gene sequence: CDR1 SQVTM, CDR2 ANQGSEA. As DNA, the CDR3 is TGCAGCGTTGAAGATCTGGTCCCCGGCGGAAACATTCAGTACTTC. Translating it yields CSVEDLVPGGNIQYF.

Many counts were recorded for this clonotype. The chain has TRBV27 and TRBJ2-7; 9 nucleotides line up with TRBD1. V trimming: 9 bases; J trimming: 5 bases; junction bases outside the gene matches: 8. The CDR3 runs to 13 residues. Germline assignment: CDR1 MNHEY and CDR2 SMNVEV (reference sequence). For the CDR3, the DNA is TGTGCCAGTTGGGACAGGGCGCCGAACGAGCAGTACTTC. It yields the protein CASWDRAPNEQYF.

The genes are TRBV5-1 and TRBJ2-1, with D perhaps TRBD1 (5 bases). Between the trimmed V and J ends, which lost 4 bases and 6 bases, there was a span of 11 bases. In germline, CDR1 is SGHRS, CDR2 YFSETQ. The CDR3 loop spans 13 amino acids. The CDR3 DNA reads as TGCGCCAGCAGCACAAGGACAATCAATGAGCAGTTCTTC. Its translation: CASSTRTINEQFF.

This clonotype came up a few times. The rearrangement uses TRBV20-1 and TRBJ2-7, with 12 bases matching TRBD2. There are 15 residues in the CDR3. CDR1 and CDR2 (germline): DFQATT, SNEGSKA (reference sequence). V trimming: 4 bases; J trimming: 2 bases; junction bases outside the gene matches: 6. The CDR3 DNA reads TGCAGTGCTACTGTGGCTAGCGGGGGGGCCTACGAGCAGTACTTC. Translation gives CSATVASGGAYEQYF.

This clonotype showed up just a few times. The V call is TRBV6-6, the J call TRBJ2-7, with TRBD1 identical over 7 bases. The V gene's germline CDR1 is MNHNY and CDR2 SVGAGI (reference sequence). V trimming: 4 bases; J trimming: 2 bases; junction bases outside the gene matches: 2. The CDR3 runs 13 residues. DNA for the CDR3: TGTGCCAGCAGTTGGGACAGCGCCTACGAGCAGTACTTC. This translates into CASSWDSAYEQYF.

On this clonotype: Mismatch with germline at one junction end may stem from a read error. The rearrangement uses TRBV7-7 and TRBJ2-2; D is unresolved. Looked up from germline, CDR1 is SSHAT and CDR2 is FNYEAQ (reference sequence). The CDR3 totals 14 residues. The CDR3 here is CACSLALGTGELFF. In nucleotides, the CDR3 is TGTGCCTGCAGCTTAGCCCTGGGGACCGGGGAGCTGTTTTTT. Supplemented by reference TRBV7-7 and TRBJ2-2, the full variable domain reads GAGVSQSPRYKVTKRGQDVTLRCDPISSHATLYWYQQALGQGPEFLTYFNYEAQPDKSGLPSDRFSAERPEGSISTLTIQRTEQRDSAMYRCACSLALGTGELFFGEGSRLTVL.

For this clonotype: Given a much more abundant clone one base away, this may be a read error. In nucleotides, the CDR3 is TGTGCCAGCTGCCAAAGCGGCGGGGCCCAGGAAGAGACCCAGTACTTC. The encoded protein is CASCQSGGAQEETQYF. J is TRBJ2-5 and V is TRBV7-2; a weak D match, TRBD2 (6 bases). Germline values: CDR1 SGHTA, CDR2 FQGNSA. The length of the CDR3 is 16 residues. Trimming left V 8 bases short and J 3 bases short, with 22 bases between.

The chain joins TRBV5-1 to TRBJ2-3; D is unresolved. This CDR3 is 15 amino acids long. Germline assignment: CDR1 SGHRS and CDR2 YFSETQ. Trimming pared 7 bases from V and 5 bases from J, leaving 20 bases between. As DNA, the CDR3 is TGCGCCAGCCGACCCTCGATTCTAGAGTTAGATACGCAGTATTTT. Translating it yields CASRPSILELDTQYF.

This clonotype was recorded at least ten times. The V gene is TRBV27, the J gene TRBJ2-1; 12 positions match TRBD2. The CDR3 runs to 15 residues. From germline, CDR1 is MNHEY and CDR2 SMNVEV (reference sequence). V trimming: 6 bases; J trimming: 3 bases; junction bases outside the gene matches: 3. The CDR3 spells CASRTSGGIYNEQFF. Written as DNA, the CDR3 is TGTGCCAGCAGGACTAGCGGGGGTATCTACAATGAGCAGTTCTTC.

There are many counts of this clonotype. This chain joins TRBV10-3 and TRBJ2-7, with TRBD1 identical over 9 bases. Germline assignment: CDR1 ENHRY and CDR2 SYGVKD. V trimming: 6 bases; J trimming: 5 bases; junction bases outside the gene matches: 2. This CDR3 has 12 residues. CDR3 residues: CAIRGTGHEQYF. DNA for the CDR3: TGTGCCATCAGGGGGACAGGGCACGAGCAGTACTTC.

The chain combines TRBV2 with TRBJ2-1; D call uncertain. The V gene lost 2 bases and the J gene lost 4 bases, with 12 bases spanning the gap. The CDR3 has 15 amino acids. Germline values: CDR1 SNHLY, CDR2 FYNNEI. The CDR3 here is CASSESTPAYNEQFF. CDR3 DNA sequence: TGTGCCAGCAGTGAAAGTACCCCAGCGTACAATGAGCAGTTCTTC. Based on the CDR3 plus reference TRBV2 and TRBJ2-1, the full variable domain is EPEVTQTPSHQVTQMGQEVILRCVPISNHLYFYWYRQILGQKVEFLVSFYNNEISEKSEIFDDQFSVERPDGSNFTLKIRSTKLEDSAMYFCASSESTPAYNEQFFGPGTRLTVL.

This clonotype came up a few times. This rearrangement joins TRBV2 to TRBJ1-5; a possible D gene is TRBD1 (5 bases). CDR3 length: 15 amino acids. V dropped 5 bases and J dropped 6 bases, with 17 bases sitting between them. The germline CDR1 and CDR2 sequences are SNHLY and FYNNEI. CDR3 in DNA: TGTGCCAGCAGTCCGGACGGGGCAGATACTCAGCCCCAGCATTTT. Its translation is CASSPDGADTQPQHF. Supplemented by reference TRBV2 and TRBJ1-5, the full variable domain reads EPEVTQTPSHQVTQMGQEVILRCVPISNHLYFYWYRQILGQKVEFLVSFYNNEISEKSEIFDDQFSVERPDGSNFTLKIRSTKLEDSAMYFCASSPDGADTQPQHFGDGTRLSIL.

Turning to this clonotype: Compared with germline, one end of the junction differs, possibly owing to a read error. V gene TRBV7-2 combines with J gene TRBJ2-7; 10 positions agree with TRBD1. The germline gives CDR1 SGHTA, CDR2 FQGNSA. This CDR3 has 15 residues. CDR3 region: CASSPGTGVSYKQYF. In DNA form, the CDR3 reads TGTGCCAGCAGCCCCGGGACAGGGGTCTCCTACAAGCAGTACTTC.

This clonotype was seen a few times. The gene calls are TRBV6-6 and TRBJ2-5; 14 nucleotides match TRBD2. TRBJ2-7 explains the end of the DNA better; the J call may be wrong. The CDR3 sequence is 15 residues long. Germline lookup yields CDR1 MNHNY and CDR2 SVGAGI (reference sequence). CDR3 DNA sequence: TGTGCCAGCAGAATGGGACTAGCGGGAGACCTCGAGCAGTACTTC. Protein product: CASRMGLAGDLEQYF.

This clonotype was seen a handful of times. V usage is TRBV6-1 and J usage is TRBJ1-5, with D unclear. The V end was cut by 3 bases, the J end by 0 bases, with 15 bases between. This CDR3 comprises 17 residues. CDR1 and CDR2 (germline): MNHNS, SASEGT. DNA of the CDR3: TGTGCCAGCAGTGATCCCGTGGGCGGGTATAGCAATCAGCCCCAGCATTTT. This codes for CASSDPVGGYSNQPQHF.